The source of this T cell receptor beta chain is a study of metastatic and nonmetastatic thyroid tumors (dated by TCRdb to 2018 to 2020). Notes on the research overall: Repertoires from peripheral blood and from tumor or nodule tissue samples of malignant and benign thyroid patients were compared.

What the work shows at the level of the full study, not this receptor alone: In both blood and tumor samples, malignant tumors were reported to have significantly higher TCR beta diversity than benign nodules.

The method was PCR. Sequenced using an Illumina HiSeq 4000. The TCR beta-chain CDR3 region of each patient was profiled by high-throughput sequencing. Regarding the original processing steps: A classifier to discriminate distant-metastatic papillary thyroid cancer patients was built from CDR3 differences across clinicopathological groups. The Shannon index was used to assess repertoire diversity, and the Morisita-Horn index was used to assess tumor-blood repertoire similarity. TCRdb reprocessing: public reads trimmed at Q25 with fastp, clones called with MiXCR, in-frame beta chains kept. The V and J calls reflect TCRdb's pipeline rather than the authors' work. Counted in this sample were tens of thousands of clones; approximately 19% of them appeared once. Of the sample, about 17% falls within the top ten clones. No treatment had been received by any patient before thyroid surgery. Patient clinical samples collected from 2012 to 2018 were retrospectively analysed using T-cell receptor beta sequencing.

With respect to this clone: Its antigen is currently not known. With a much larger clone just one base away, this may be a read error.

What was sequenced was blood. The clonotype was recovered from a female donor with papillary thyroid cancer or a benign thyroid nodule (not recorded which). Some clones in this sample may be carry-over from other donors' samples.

The CDR3: CASSTQKGSAGANVLTF. The nucleotides read TGTGCCAGCAGTACCCAGAAGGGGTCGGCTGGGGCCAACGTCCTGACTTTC. The V and J genes are TRBV12-3 or TRBV12-4 and TRBJ2-6, and the D gene may be TRBD1, 5 bases matching. Including cysteine and phenylalanine, the CDR3 has 17 amino acids. CDR3 DNA is the only sequence kept; it has 51 bases, read in frame from the first base. V is pared back by 5 bases and J by 2 bases, with 16 bases lying between the germline termini.